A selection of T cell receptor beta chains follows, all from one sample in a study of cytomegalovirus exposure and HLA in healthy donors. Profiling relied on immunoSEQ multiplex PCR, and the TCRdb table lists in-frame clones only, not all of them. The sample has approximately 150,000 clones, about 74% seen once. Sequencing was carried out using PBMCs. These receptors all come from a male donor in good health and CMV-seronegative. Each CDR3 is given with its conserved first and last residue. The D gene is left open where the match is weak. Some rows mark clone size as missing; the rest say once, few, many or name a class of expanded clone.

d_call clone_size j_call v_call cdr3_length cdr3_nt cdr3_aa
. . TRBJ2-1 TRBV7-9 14 TGTGCCACGGTCATAACTAGCTCCTACAATGAGCAGTTCTTC CATVITSSYNEQFF
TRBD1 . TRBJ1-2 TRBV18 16 TGTGCCAGCTCACCTGATGATGGACAGGGGGCGAGTGGCTACACCTTC CASSPDDGQGASGYTF
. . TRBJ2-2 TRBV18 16 TGTGCCAGCTCACCGCGGGGACAGAGGAACACCGGGGAGCTGTTTTTT CASSPRGQRNTGELFF
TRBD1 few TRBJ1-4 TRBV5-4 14 TGTGCCAGCAGCTTGGACAGGGGAAGTGAAAAACTGTTTTTT CASSLDRGSEKLFF
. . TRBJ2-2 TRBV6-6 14 TGTGCCAGCAGTTACGCGGGCGGAGCCGGGGAGCTGTTTTTT CASSYAGGAGELFF
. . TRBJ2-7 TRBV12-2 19 TGTGCAAGTCGCTTCCCCCCGCCGCAGACTAGCGGGGTACTCTACGAGCAGTACTTC CASRFPPPQTSGVLYEQYF
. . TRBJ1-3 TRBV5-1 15 TGCGCCAGCAGCCTTGCTCTGGGCCGCGGAAACACCATATATTTT CASSLALGRGNTIYF
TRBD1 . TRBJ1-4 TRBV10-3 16 TGTGCCATCAGTGAGTCGGGGAGACAGGGGAATGAAAAACTGTTTTTT CAISESGRQGNEKLFF
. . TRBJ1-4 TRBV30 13 TGTGCCTGGAGTCTGAACTCGGTCGAAAAACTGTTTTTT CAWSLNSVEKLFF
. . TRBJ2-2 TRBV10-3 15 TGTGCCATCAGGGGGCCGGAAACGAACACCGGGGAGCTGTTTTTT CAIRGPETNTGELFF
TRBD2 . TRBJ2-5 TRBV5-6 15 TGTGCCAGCAGCCCCCTAGGACTAGCGCAAGAGACCCAGTACTTC CASSPLGLAQETQYF
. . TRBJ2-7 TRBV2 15 TGTGCCAGCAGTGAAACTGGTCAGGTTTCCTACGAGCAGTACTTC CASSETGQVSYEQYF
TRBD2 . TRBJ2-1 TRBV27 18 TGTGCCAGCAGTTTACGGTCGTCGAAGCGGGAGAGTTTGGGTGAGCAGTTCTTC CASSLRSSKRESLGEQFF
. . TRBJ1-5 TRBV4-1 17 TGCGCCAGCAGCCAAGTCTCTGCAGGGGCGCTGAATCAGCCCCAGCATTTT CASSQVSAGALNQPQHF
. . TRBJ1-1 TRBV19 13 TGTGCCAGTAGTCCCCACCTGAGGACTGAAGCTTTCTTT CASSPHLRTEAFF
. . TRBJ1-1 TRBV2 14 TGTGCCAGCACCCGGAAGGGGGTGGGCACTGAAGCTTTCTTT CASTRKGVGTEAFF
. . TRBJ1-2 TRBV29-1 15 TGCAGCGTTACTCTAACCTCGGGAGCTAACTATGGCTACACCTTC CSVTLTSGANYGYTF
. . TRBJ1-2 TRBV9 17 TGTGCCAGCAGCGTAGCTACAAGGACATATGATAACTATGGCTACACCTTC CASSVATRTYDNYGYTF
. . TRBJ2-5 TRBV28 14 TGTGCCAGCAGTTTATTTTTGGCAGCGGAGACCCAGTACTTC CASSLFLAAETQYF
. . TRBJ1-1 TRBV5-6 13 TGTGCCAGCAGCCTACAGATGAACACTGAAGCTTTCTTT CASSLQMNTEAFF
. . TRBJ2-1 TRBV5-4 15 TGTGCCAGCAGCTTGGCGGCAGGGGGGATCAATGAGCAGTTCTTC CASSLAAGGINEQFF
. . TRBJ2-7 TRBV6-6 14 TGTGCCAGCAGTTATAACACAAACCCCAACGAGCAGTACTTC CASSYNTNPNEQYF
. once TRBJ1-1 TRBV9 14 TGTGCCAGCAGCGTAGCCGGGGTGAACACTGAAGCTTTCTTT CASSVAGVNTEAFF
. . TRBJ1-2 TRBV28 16 TGTGCCAGCAGCCTTCGAGGGGGGGTAACTAACTATGGCTACACCTTC CASSLRGGVTNYGYTF
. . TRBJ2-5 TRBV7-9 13 TGTGCCAGCAGCATAACGAGGGGGGAGACCCAGTACTTC CASSITRGETQYF
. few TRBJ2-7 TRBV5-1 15 TGCGCCAGCAGCTTGGACAGGACAAGCTCCTACGAGCAGTACTTC CASSLDRTSSYEQYF
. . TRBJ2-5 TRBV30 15 TGTGCCTGGAGTACCGTCGGACTAATTAAAGAGACCCAGTACTTC CAWSTVGLIKETQYF
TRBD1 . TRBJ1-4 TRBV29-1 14 TGCAGCGTTGCAACAGGGGGAAGGGTCGAAAAACTGTTTTTT CSVATGGRVEKLFF
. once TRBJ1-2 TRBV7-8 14 TGTGCCAGCAGCTTGGGGCCCACGGACTATGGCTACACCTTC CASSLGPTDYGYTF
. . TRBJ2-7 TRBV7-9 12 TGTGCCAGCAGCTTAGGAGACTACGAGCAGTACTTC CASSLGDYEQYF